A single sample is the source of the 25 T cell receptor beta chains below, sequenced in a study of cytomegalovirus exposure and HLA in healthy donors. The PCR made use of 60 Vbeta and 13 Jbeta primers. Data came from immunoSEQ multiplex PCR; TCRdb stores just in-frame clones and leaves some out. Of approximately 190,000 clones in the sample, roughly 80% were seen once. Sequencing used PBMCs. These receptors came from a man between 45 and 60 years old in good health and CMV-seronegative.

The chain is built from TRBV12-5 and TRBJ1-5; maybe TRBD1 (5 bases). V lost 2 bases, J lost 6 bases, and 14 bases lay in between. Germline CDR1 reads LGHNT; CDR2 reads FRNRAP. The CDR3 length is 15 residues. The CDR3 protein is CASGLLGTGTQPQHF. In DNA form, the CDR3 reads TGTGCTAGTGGTTTGTTGGGGACTGGGACTCAGCCCCAGCATTTT. The full variable domain, rest sourced from reference TRBV12-5 and TRBJ1-5, is DARVTQTPRHKVTEMGQEVTMRCQPILGHNTVFWYRQTMMQGLELLAYFRNRAPLDDSGMPKDRFSAEMPDATLATLKIQPSEPRDSAVYFCASGLLGTGTQPQHFGDGTRLSIL.

This clone came up once. Germline and junction disagree at one end, which may indicate a read error. Other DNA sequences in this specimen translate into the identical CDR3. This chain uses TRBV7-2 with TRBJ2-5; perhaps TRBD1 as D (6 bases). CDR1 SGHTA and CDR2 FQGNSA come from the germline V gene. This CDR3 comprises 15 residues. CDR3 nucleotides: TGTGCTAGCAGCTTAAGCTGGGGGCGACAAGAGACCCAGTACTTC. Its protein is CASSLSWGRQETQYF.

The chain recombines TRBV27 with TRBJ1-2; possible D gene TRBD1, 6 bases. The germline CDR1 and CDR2 sequences are MNHEY and SMNVEV (reference sequence). V was pared by 11 bases and J by 7 bases, with 26 bases between. This CDR3 spans 15 amino acids. DNA for the CDR3: TGTGCCTCCTCTTCCCGGGACACCGGAGGTCCTGGCTACACCTTC. Its protein product is CASSSRDTGGPGYTF.

This clone was counted between two and nine times. The gene calls are TRBV28 and TRBJ2-1; maybe TRBD1 (5 bases). CDR1 and CDR2 (germline): MDHEN, SYDVKM. The V end lost 6 bases, the J end lost 4 bases, and 7 bases lay between the germline ends. CDR3 size: 12 residues. The CDR3 loop reads CASRGPYNEQFF. Written as DNA, the CDR3 is TGTGCCAGCAGGGGGCCTTACAATGAGCAGTTCTTC.

This rearrangement joins TRBV6-6 to TRBJ2-2; TRBD1 aligns across 7 bases. The CDR3 extends over 15 amino acids. J lost 7 bases, V lost 5 bases, and 10 bases had no gene match. Per the germline V gene, CDR1 is MNHNY and CDR2 is SVGAGI (reference sequence). For the CDR3, the DNA is TGTGCCAGCAGTCCCGGACAGGCCCTCGGCGGGGAGCTGTTTTTT. Encoded protein: CASSPGQALGGELFF.

This clone has a handful of counts. V usage is TRBV5-4 and J usage is TRBJ1-2; D is unclear. The CDR3 is made up of 12 amino acids. V was pared by 1 base and J by 6 bases, with 7 bases between. Germline assignment: CDR1 SGHNT and CDR2 YYREEE (reference sequence). DNA of the CDR3: TGTGCCAGCAGCTTGTTACACGATGGCTACACCTTC. This translates into CASSLLHDGYTF.

CDR3 in DNA: TGCGCCAGCGGACTCTTGTATAGCACAGATACGCAGTATTTT. It codes for CASGLLYSTDTQYF. This sequence joins TRBV5-1 and TRBJ2-3; maybe TRBD2 (5 bases). The CDR3 length is 14 residues. Trimming removed 7 bases at V and 0 bases at J, with 12 bases between. Germline V gives CDR1 SGHRS, CDR2 YFSETQ.

The sample holds a few counts of this clone. The J gene is TRBJ1-2, the V gene TRBV30; D possibly corresponds to TRBD1 (5 bases). The CDR3 spans 18 residues. CDR1 and CDR2 (germline): GTSNPN, SVGIG (reference sequence). Between the trimmed V and J ends, which lost 4 bases and 0 bases, there was a span of 24 bases. For the CDR3, the DNA is TGTGCCTGGAACCGGGGAGCAGGAGGGACCTTTTCTAACTATGGCTACACCTTC. Translating gives CAWNRGAGGTFSNYGYTF.

V is TRBV5-4 and J is TRBJ2-4; a weak D match, TRBD1 (5 bases). This CDR3 contains 17 residues. The V end lost 4 bases, the J end lost 0 bases, and 17 bases lay between the germline ends. The germline V gene has CDR1 SGHNT and CDR2 YYREEE (reference sequence). This chain's CDR3 is CASSRAGQNLAKNIQYF. The CDR3 DNA reads TGTGCCAGCAGCCGGGCTGGACAAAACCTAGCCAAAAACATTCAGTACTTC.

This clone was picked up one time. The V and J genes are TRBV19 and TRBJ1-5, with D possibly being TRBD1 (6 bases). V was clipped by 5 bases and J by 9 bases, with 14 bases between them. CDR1 and CDR2 from the germline V gene are LNHDA and SQIVND (reference sequence). The CDR3 sequence is 13 residues long. The CDR3 sequence is CASSFVGTWPQHF. The CDR3 region has the DNA TGTGCCAGTAGTTTTGTCGGGACATGGCCCCAGCATTTT.

The chain combines TRBV27 with TRBJ1-2, with D tentatively TRBD1 (6 bases). Germline V lookup: CDR1 MNHEY, CDR2 SMNVEV (reference sequence). The CDR3 is 13 residues long. The V gene lost 7 bases and the J gene lost 6 bases, with 15 bases spanning the gap. Here the CDR3 DNA reads TGTGCCAGCACTTCCAAGACAGGAGATGGCTACACCTTC. It translates to CASTSKTGDGYTF.

The chain has TRBV10-3 and TRBJ1-1, with no clear D. CDR3 length equals 14 residues. Germline V gene data show CDR1 as ENHRY and CDR2 as SYGVKD. The V and J ends lost 0 bases and 5 bases respectively, with 10 bases between them. In nucleotides, the CDR3 is TGTGCCATCAGTGAGTCTCCCCGAGGAACTGAAGCTTTCTTT. Translation gives CAISESPRGTEAFF.

The chain has TRBV7-2 and TRBJ1-3; D gene unclear. V was shortened by 6 bases and J by 1 base, with 10 bases between the two germline ends. Germline V gives CDR1 SGHTA, CDR2 FQGNSA. The CDR3 spans 14 residues. The CDR3 DNA reads as TGTGCCAGCAGTCTCGGGGAATCTGGAAACACCATATATTTT. Protein: CASSLGESGNTIYF.

V usage is TRBV6-5 and J usage is TRBJ2-5, with 7 positions matching TRBD2. With the DNA end fitting TRBJ2-7 better, the J assignment may be wrong. Germline-derived CDR1 and CDR2 are MNHEY and SVGAGI. The CDR3 spans 16 residues. CDR3 amino acids: CASSYRTGLVQNEQYF. CDR3 in DNA: TGTGCCAGCAGTTACCGGACCGGACTAGTCCAAAACGAGCAGTACTTC.

The CDR3 sequence is CASSIGAGFANTGELFF. The CDR3 DNA follows: TGTGCCAGTAGTATAGGGGCGGGGTTCGCGAACACCGGGGAGCTGTTTTTT. The chain joins TRBV19 to TRBJ2-2; maybe TRBD2 (6 bases). With 1 base removed from V and 0 bases from J, the gap between germline ends came to 12 bases. CDR1 is LNHDA and CDR2 is SQIVND in the germline V gene (reference sequence). This CDR3 spans 17 amino acids.

The chain links TRBV4-1 to TRBJ2-7, with D possibly TRBD1 on 6 matching bases. The V and J ends lost 3 bases and 1 base respectively, with 10 bases between them. Germline CDR1 reads MGHRA; CDR2 reads YSYEKL. The CDR3 totals 14 residues. CDR3 sequence reads: CASSHVGQSYEQYF. The CDR3 coding sequence is TGCGCCAGCAGCCATGTTGGACAGTCCTACGAGCAGTACTTC.

This chain connects TRBV19 to TRBJ2-5; 8 bases align to TRBD2. CDR1 and CDR2 from the germline V gene are LNHDA and SQIVND (reference sequence). This CDR3 comprises 15 residues. With V trimmed by 4 bases and J by 2 bases, 6 bases remained unmatched. In nucleotides, the CDR3 is TGTGCCAGTAGTACGGGGGGGGGTCCTCAAGAGACCCAGTACTTC. It translates to CASSTGGGPQETQYF.

The V gene is TRBV5-1, the J gene TRBJ2-2; 7 nucleotides match TRBD1. V was clipped by 4 bases and J by 4 bases; unmatched bases: 4. Germline loops: CDR1 SGHRS, CDR2 YFSETQ. CDR3 length equals 14 residues. The CDR3 DNA follows: TGCGCCAGCAGCATACAGGGGCCCACCGGGGAGCTGTTTTTT. Translated, it gives CASSIQGPTGELFF.

V and J are TRBV4-1 and TRBJ2-7; possibly TRBD2 for D (5 bases). The germline CDR1 and CDR2 sequences are MGHRA and YSYEKL. V gave up 4 bases and J gave up 4 bases, with 8 bases separating them. The CDR3 sequence is 12 residues long. CDR3 DNA sequence: TGCGCCAGCAGCCCGAGGGATTACGAGCAGTACTTC. Encoded protein: CASSPRDYEQYF.

This clone was seen only a few times. This chain connects TRBV18 to TRBJ1-1, with D uncertain. This CDR3 region has 15 residues. CDR1 is KGHSH and CDR2 is LQKENI in the germline V gene. The V end was cut by 3 bases, the J end by 0 bases, with 11 bases between. DNA for the CDR3: TGTGCCAGCTCACCGTCTCAGCAGGTGAACACTGAAGCTTTCTTT. This sequence encodes CASSPSQQVNTEAFF.

The chain carries TRBV19 and TRBJ2-2, with 9 bases fitting TRBD1. Trimming removed 4 bases from V and 5 bases from J; junction bases left unmatched: 8. CDR3 size: 16 residues. Germline V CDR1 and CDR2: LNHDA, SQIVND (reference sequence). CDR3 sequence reads: CASSKGQGASTGELFF. In DNA form, the CDR3 reads TGTGCCAGTAGTAAGGGACAGGGTGCGAGTACCGGGGAGCTGTTTTTT.

The V call is TRBV6-4, the J call TRBJ2-2; D possibly corresponds to TRBD1 (6 bases). Looked up from germline, CDR1 is MRHNA and CDR2 is SNTAGT. Deletions cut 6 bases from V and 5 bases from J, with 13 bases between. The CDR3 sequence is 14 residues long. CDR3 amino acids: CASREQGLTGELFF. CDR3 nucleotides: TGTGCCAGCAGAGAACAGGGTTTGACCGGGGAGCTGTTTTTT.

V usage is TRBV6-5 and J usage is TRBJ1-5; D call uncertain. The CDR3 totals 14 residues. Germline lookup yields CDR1 MNHEY and CDR2 SVGAGI. The V end lost 4 bases, the J end lost 4 bases, and 11 bases lay between the germline ends. CDR3 in amino acids: CASSSGAANQPQHF. The CDR3 nucleotides are TGTGCCAGCAGTTCCGGAGCTGCGAATCAGCCCCAGCATTTT.

The table lists this clone with a count of one. This chain connects TRBV9 to TRBJ2-1; 7 bases align to TRBD1. With 4 bases clipped from V and 7 bases from J, the junction kept 5 bases outside the gene matches. This CDR3 contains 13 residues. CDR1 and CDR2 from the germline V gene are SGDLS and YYNGEE. The CDR3 DNA is TGTGCCAGCAGCCCAGGGGGTTGGAATGAGCAGTTCTTC. It specifies CASSPGGWNEQFF.

The V and J genes are TRBV4-1 and TRBJ1-3, with a possible D match to TRBD1 (6 bases). V was pared by 2 bases and J by 2 bases, with 13 bases between. This CDR3 has 16 residues. Germline-derived CDR1 and CDR2 are MGHRA and YSYEKL. DNA for the CDR3: TGCGCCAGCAGCCAACCCACAACAGGGCCTGGAAACACCATATATTTT. Protein sequence: CASSQPTTGPGNTIYF.